This TCR beta chain was observed in a study of T cell changes during pregnancy in multiple sclerosis. Trimming left V 4 bases short and J 4 bases short, with 10 bases between. The CDR3 sequence is 13 residues long. Germline-derived CDR1 and CDR2 are MDHEN and SYDVKM. Assay used: immunoSEQ multiplex PCR; TCRdb lists only in-frame clones, some missing. The sample contains approximately 58,000 clones, over 80% of which appear only once. This specimen consisted of CD4+ T cells from peripheral blood mononuclear cells, obtained after pregnancy. V and J are TRBV28 and TRBJ1-2; D unresolved. The TCR was taken from a female donor in good health, enrolled as a control in a pregnancy study. The CDR3 region is CASSSGSFYGYTF. CDR3 in DNA: TGTGCCAGCAGTTCCGGGTCTTTCTATGGCTACACCTTC.